This T cell receptor beta chain appears in the sequencing data of a study of blood T cell repertoires in COVID-19. Sequencing was performed with immunoSEQ multiplex PCR; in TCRdb, only in-frame clones are kept and a portion is missing. Of about 40,000 clones listed, more than 85% are singletons. The CDR3 has 15 residues. Trimming took 6 bases from V and 0 from J, leaving 12 bases between them. Germline CDR1 LNHDA, CDR2 SQIVND (reference sequence). J is TRBJ2-1 and V is TRBV19; tentatively, D is TRBD2 (5 bases). The receptor's source is a man aged 50 to 59 in a cohort sampled during active COVID-19. Sequenced input: peripheral blood. CDR3 sequence (DNA): TGTGCCAGTAGCTCGGACTCTAGCTCCTACAATGAGCAGTTCTTC. It is translated as CASSSDSSSYNEQFF.